Listed below are T cell receptor beta chains from one sample, sequenced in a study of T cell repertoires in cytomegalovirus infection. Their antigens are not known. A single record per CDR3 protein comes from TCRdb applying MiXCR to the reads. The sample shows around 710,000 distinct CDR3 sequences, just under 30% of them seen only once. Sequencing was performed on cultured CD8+ T cells from PBMCs, taken from culture after CMV antigen stimulation. The receptors originated from a human donor in good health (CMV status not recorded). Some clones in this sample may be carry-over from other donors' samples. CDR3s include the opening cysteine and the closing phenylalanine or tryptophan.

v_call cdr3_aa
TRBV12-3/TRBV12-4 CASSSGAHEQYF
TRBV11-2 CASSSHTSGRPQHF
TRBV4-1 CASSQTPGPSWPQHF
TRBV7-2 CASSSEDREHYGYTF
TRBV7-6 CASSSRNGRTGETQYF
TRBV6-1 CASSLGPSSYGYTF
TRBV27 CASSPGLEEQYF
TRBV11-2 CASSVLGQGSTEAFF
TRBV29-1 CSVESEDRGILGEAFF
TRBV7-2 CASSPDHWSGNTIYF
TRBV7-6 CASSLVAGNGNQPQHF
TRBV27 CASGGQGRRYSNQPQHF
TRBV13 CASSLGLRTLQETQYF